These T cell receptor beta chains were read from a single sample in a study of blood T cell repertoires in COVID-19. Sequencing used immunoSEQ multiplex PCR; TCRdb keeps in-frame clones, though not all of them. The sample yields 150,000 or so clones, about four fifths seen once. The specimen was peripheral blood. The receptors originated from a woman aged 55-69 years with acute or convalescent COVID-19. The CDR3 runs from the conserved cysteine through the conserved F or W. Each record gives: V gene, D gene, J gene, CDR3 protein. A D gene is named only where the DNA matches it firmly.

v_call: TRBV19
d_call: NA
j_call: TRBJ1-1
cdr3_aa: CASSFREPNTEAFF

v_call: TRBV19
d_call: NA
j_call: TRBJ2-7
cdr3_aa: CASSRLLGANYEQYF

v_call: TRBV3-1/TRBV3-2
d_call: NA
j_call: TRBJ1-6
cdr3_aa: CASSLRQDSSYNSPLHF

v_call: TRBV19
d_call: NA
j_call: TRBJ2-2
cdr3_aa: CASSIRPEFPGELFF

v_call: TRBV10-2
d_call: TRBD2
j_call: TRBJ2-3
cdr3_aa: CASSEYGTTRSLDTQYF

v_call: TRBV6-6
d_call: NA
j_call: TRBJ2-2
cdr3_aa: CATARGTGELFF

v_call: TRBV6-5
d_call: NA
j_call: TRBJ1-1
cdr3_aa: CASSYSKLMNTEAFF

v_call: TRBV4-1
d_call: TRBD2
j_call: TRBJ2-1
cdr3_aa: CASSRWTSGSTDEQFF

v_call: TRBV6-5
d_call: TRBD1
j_call: TRBJ1-2
cdr3_aa: CASSYSRNTGGYGYTF

v_call: TRBV5-1
d_call: NA
j_call: TRBJ2-1
cdr3_aa: CASSREGRSSYNEQFF

v_call: TRBV15
d_call: NA
j_call: TRBJ1-1
cdr3_aa: CATSRDPDSEAFF

v_call: TRBV4-1
d_call: NA
j_call: TRBJ2-1
cdr3_aa: CASSQEFGEQFF

v_call: TRBV13
d_call: TRBD2
j_call: TRBJ2-1
cdr3_aa: CASSLDRAGVINEQFF

v_call: TRBV24-1
d_call: TRBD1
j_call: TRBJ2-1
cdr3_aa: CATSELQGDEQFF

v_call: TRBV2
d_call: NA
j_call: TRBJ1-4
cdr3_aa: CASSDMRRTNEKLFF

v_call: TRBV28
d_call: NA
j_call: TRBJ2-1
cdr3_aa: CASTWKGLGLNEQFF

v_call: TRBV9
d_call: TRBD1
j_call: TRBJ1-5
cdr3_aa: CASSAGTGSLSQPQHF

v_call: TRBV7-9
d_call: NA
j_call: TRBJ1-3
cdr3_aa: CASSLALDWGNTIYF

v_call: TRBV30
d_call: TRBD2
j_call: TRBJ2-2
cdr3_aa: CAWEAGADGELFF

v_call: TRBV5-1
d_call: NA
j_call: TRBJ2-5
cdr3_aa: CASSLSGQETQYF

v_call: TRBV4-3
d_call: TRBD1
j_call: TRBJ1-3
cdr3_aa: CASSRAGQPASSGNTIYF

v_call: TRBV18
d_call: NA
j_call: TRBJ1-2
cdr3_aa: CASSLAGTPGYTF

v_call: TRBV9
d_call: NA
j_call: TRBJ1-1
cdr3_aa: CASSVDMNTEAFF

v_call: TRBV5-1
d_call: TRBD2
j_call: TRBJ2-3
cdr3_aa: CASSLNSGSSDTQYF

v_call: TRBV5-4
d_call: TRBD2
j_call: TRBJ2-1
cdr3_aa: CASSLGGSTEQFF

v_call: TRBV9
d_call: NA
j_call: TRBJ1-2
cdr3_aa: CASSVAPTDNYGYTF

v_call: TRBV7-9
d_call: NA
j_call: TRBJ1-6
cdr3_aa: CASSLDQGSSPLHF

v_call: TRBV7-3
d_call: TRBD1
j_call: TRBJ2-2
cdr3_aa: CASSFGSGQDTGELFF

v_call: TRBV7-8
d_call: TRBD1
j_call: TRBJ1-2
cdr3_aa: CASSWDSEGDYGYTF

v_call: TRBV9
d_call: TRBD2
j_call: TRBJ2-1
cdr3_aa: CASSVGTSGSYEQFF

v_call: TRBV5-1
d_call: TRBD1
j_call: TRBJ2-7
cdr3_aa: CASSLSGQGYEQYF

v_call: TRBV7-9
d_call: TRBD1
j_call: TRBJ1-4
cdr3_aa: CASSLGDRAAREKLFF

v_call: TRBV27
d_call: NA
j_call: TRBJ2-1
cdr3_aa: CASSTTGEQFF

v_call: TRBV11-2
d_call: TRBD1
j_call: TRBJ2-7
cdr3_aa: CASSLDRTGGEYF

v_call: TRBV6-1
d_call: TRBD2
j_call: TRBJ2-1
cdr3_aa: CASSDRLAHNEQFF

v_call: TRBV25-1
d_call: NA
j_call: TRBJ1-1
cdr3_aa: CASSEPGDTEAFF

v_call: TRBV5-6
d_call: NA
j_call: TRBJ2-7
cdr3_aa: CASSSGTLTYEQYF

v_call: TRBV30
d_call: TRBD1
j_call: TRBJ2-7
cdr3_aa: CAWTQQGPHEQYF

v_call: TRBV19
d_call: NA
j_call: TRBJ1-3
cdr3_aa: CASSIRNTIYF

v_call: TRBV6-2/TRBV6-3
d_call: NA
j_call: TRBJ2-7
cdr3_aa: CASSIRGAGYEQYF

v_call: TRBV28
d_call: NA
j_call: TRBJ2-1
cdr3_aa: CASNTRELSYNEQFF

v_call: TRBV2
d_call: NA
j_call: TRBJ1-5
cdr3_aa: CASSEIFRVNQPQHF

v_call: TRBV6-5
d_call: TRBD1
j_call: TRBJ2-1
cdr3_aa: CASIQQGAPGEQFF

v_call: TRBV4-3
d_call: TRBD1
j_call: TRBJ2-1
cdr3_aa: CASSQVWDRGQNNEQFF

v_call: TRBV24-1
d_call: NA
j_call: TRBJ2-1
cdr3_aa: CATSRGGLDEQFF

v_call: TRBV4-1
d_call: NA
j_call: TRBJ1-1
cdr3_aa: CASRPPSQGYTEAFF

v_call: TRBV2
d_call: TRBD1
j_call: TRBJ1-5
cdr3_aa: CASRAGTGVSQPQHF

v_call: TRBV10-2
d_call: NA
j_call: TRBJ1-5
cdr3_aa: CASSDAPLNQPQHF

v_call: TRBV11-2
d_call: TRBD2
j_call: TRBJ2-1
cdr3_aa: CASSLVGGSPSYNEQFF

v_call: TRBV24-1
d_call: NA
j_call: TRBJ2-5
cdr3_aa: CATSEYSIGQETQYF

v_call: TRBV9
d_call: NA
j_call: TRBJ2-3
cdr3_aa: CASSVAPPGAGGETQYF

v_call: TRBV28
d_call: NA
j_call: TRBJ1-3
cdr3_aa: CASSLSVSGNTIYF

v_call: TRBV24-1
d_call: TRBD1
j_call: TRBJ2-1
cdr3_aa: CATSDRDRGNEQFF